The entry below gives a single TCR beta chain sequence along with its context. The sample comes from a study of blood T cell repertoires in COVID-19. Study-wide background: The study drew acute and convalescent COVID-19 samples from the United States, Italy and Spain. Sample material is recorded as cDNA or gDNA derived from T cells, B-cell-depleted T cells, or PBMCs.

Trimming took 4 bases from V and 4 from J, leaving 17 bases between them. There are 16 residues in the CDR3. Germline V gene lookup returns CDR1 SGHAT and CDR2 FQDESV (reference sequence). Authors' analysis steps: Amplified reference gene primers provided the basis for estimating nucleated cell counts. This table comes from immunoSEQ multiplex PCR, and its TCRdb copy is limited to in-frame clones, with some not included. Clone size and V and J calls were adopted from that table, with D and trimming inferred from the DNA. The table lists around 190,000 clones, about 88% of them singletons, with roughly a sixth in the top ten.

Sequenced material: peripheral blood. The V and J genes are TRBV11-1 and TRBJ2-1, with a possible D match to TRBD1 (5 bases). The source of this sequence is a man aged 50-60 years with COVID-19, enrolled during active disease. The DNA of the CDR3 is TGTGCCAGCAGCTCCCCACAGGTAAACTTTTACAATGAGCAGTTCTTC. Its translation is CASSSPQVNFYNEQFF.